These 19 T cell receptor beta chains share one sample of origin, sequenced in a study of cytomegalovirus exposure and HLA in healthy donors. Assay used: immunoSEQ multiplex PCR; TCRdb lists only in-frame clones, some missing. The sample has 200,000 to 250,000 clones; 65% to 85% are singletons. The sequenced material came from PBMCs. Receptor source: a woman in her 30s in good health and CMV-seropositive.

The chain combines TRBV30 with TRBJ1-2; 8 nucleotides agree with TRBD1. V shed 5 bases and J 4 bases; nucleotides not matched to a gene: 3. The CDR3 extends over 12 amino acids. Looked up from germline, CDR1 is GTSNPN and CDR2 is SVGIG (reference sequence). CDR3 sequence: CAWYRGAYGYTF. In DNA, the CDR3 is TGTGCCTGGTACAGGGGGGCCTATGGCTACACCTTC.

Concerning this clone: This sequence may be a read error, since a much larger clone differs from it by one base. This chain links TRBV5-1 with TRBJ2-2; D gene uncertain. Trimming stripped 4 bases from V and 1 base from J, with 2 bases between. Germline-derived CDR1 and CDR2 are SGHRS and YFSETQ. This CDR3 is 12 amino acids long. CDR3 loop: CASSQNTGELFF. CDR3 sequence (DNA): TGCGCCAGCAGCCAGAACACCGGGGAGCTGTTTTTT.

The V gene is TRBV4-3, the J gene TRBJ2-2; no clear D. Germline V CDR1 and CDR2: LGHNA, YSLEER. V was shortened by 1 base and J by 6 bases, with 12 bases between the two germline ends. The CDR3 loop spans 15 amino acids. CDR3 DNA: TGCGCCAGCAGCCAAGTATTAGAGGTATCCGGGGAGCTGTTTTTT. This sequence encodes CASSQVLEVSGELFF.

The CDR3 region is CASSFNTGPTNTIYF. In nucleotides, the CDR3 is TGTGCCAGCAGCTTCAACACGGGGCCGACGAACACCATATATTTT. The chain employs TRBV13 and TRBJ1-3; perhaps TRBD1 as D (5 bases). V shed 3 bases and J shed 7 bases, with 16 bases lying between them. Germline V gives CDR1 PRHDT, CDR2 FYEKMQ (reference sequence). The CDR3 has 15 amino acids. The whole variable domain, remainder taken from reference TRBV13 and TRBJ1-3, is AAGVIQSPRHLIKEKRETATLKCYPIPRHDTVYWYQQGPGQDPQFLISFYEKMQSDKGSIPDRFSAQQFSDYHSELNMSSLELGDSALYFCASSFNTGPTNTIYFGEGSWLTVV.

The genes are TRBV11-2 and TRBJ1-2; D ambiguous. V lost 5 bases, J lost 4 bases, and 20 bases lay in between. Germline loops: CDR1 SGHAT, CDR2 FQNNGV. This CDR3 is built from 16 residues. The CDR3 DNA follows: TGTGCCAGCAGCCCAATCAAGTCGGGGTTCTTCTATGGCTACACCTTC. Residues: CASSPIKSGFFYGYTF.

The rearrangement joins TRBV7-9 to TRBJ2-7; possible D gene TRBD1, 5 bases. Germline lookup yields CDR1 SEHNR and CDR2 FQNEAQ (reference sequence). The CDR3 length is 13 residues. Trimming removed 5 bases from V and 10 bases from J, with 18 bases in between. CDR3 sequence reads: CASSHQGLLYQYF. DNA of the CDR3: TGTGCCAGCAGCCATCAGGGCCTTCTCTATCAGTACTTC.

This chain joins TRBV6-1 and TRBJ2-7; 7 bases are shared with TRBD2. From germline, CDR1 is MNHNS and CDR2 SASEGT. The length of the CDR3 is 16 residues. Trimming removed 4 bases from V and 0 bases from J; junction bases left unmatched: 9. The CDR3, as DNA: TGTGCCAGCAGTGCCGAGGCCCTAGCGGACTCCTACGAGCAGTACTTC. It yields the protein CASSAEALADSYEQYF.

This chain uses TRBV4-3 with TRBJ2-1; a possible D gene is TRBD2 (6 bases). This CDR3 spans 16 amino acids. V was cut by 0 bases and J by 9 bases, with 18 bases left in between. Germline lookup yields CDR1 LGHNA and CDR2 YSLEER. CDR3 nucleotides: TGCGCCAGCAGCCAAGAATACGGGATTAAGGGAGGTGAGCAGTTCTTC. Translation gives CASSQEYGIKGGEQFF.

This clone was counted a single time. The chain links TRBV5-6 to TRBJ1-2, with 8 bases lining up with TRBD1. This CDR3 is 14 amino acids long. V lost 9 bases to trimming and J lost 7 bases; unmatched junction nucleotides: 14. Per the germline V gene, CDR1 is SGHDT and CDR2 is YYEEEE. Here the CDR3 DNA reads TGTGCCACCAGACTTACCTCAGGGGGCTCTGGCTACACCTTC. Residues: CATRLTSGGSGYTF.

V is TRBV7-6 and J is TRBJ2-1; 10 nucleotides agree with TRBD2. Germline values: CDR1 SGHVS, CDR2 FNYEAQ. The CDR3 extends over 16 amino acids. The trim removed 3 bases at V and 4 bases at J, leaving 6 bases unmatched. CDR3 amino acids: CASSFESGRAYNEQFF. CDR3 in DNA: TGTGCCAGCAGCTTCGAAAGCGGGAGGGCTTACAATGAGCAGTTCTTC.

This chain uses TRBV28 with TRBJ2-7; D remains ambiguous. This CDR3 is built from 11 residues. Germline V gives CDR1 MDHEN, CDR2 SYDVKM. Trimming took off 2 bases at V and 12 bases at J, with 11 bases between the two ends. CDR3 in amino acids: CASSLRSDPYF. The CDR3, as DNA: TGTGCCAGCAGTTTACGGTCGGACCCGTACTTC.

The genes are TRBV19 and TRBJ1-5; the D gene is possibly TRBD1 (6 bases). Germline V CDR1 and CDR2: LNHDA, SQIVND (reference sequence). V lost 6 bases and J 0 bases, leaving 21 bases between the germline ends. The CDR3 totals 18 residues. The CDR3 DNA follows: TGTGCCAGTAGCCGGATTGGTGGAGGGGGTATTAGCAATCAGCCCCAGCATTTT. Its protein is CASSRIGGGGISNQPQHF. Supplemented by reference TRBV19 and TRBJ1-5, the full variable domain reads DGGITQSPKYLFRKEGQNVTLSCEQNLNHDAMYWYRQDPGQGLRLIYYSQIVNDFQKGDIAEGYSVSREKKESFPLTVTSAQKNPTAFYLCASSRIGGGGISNQPQHFGDGTRLSIL.

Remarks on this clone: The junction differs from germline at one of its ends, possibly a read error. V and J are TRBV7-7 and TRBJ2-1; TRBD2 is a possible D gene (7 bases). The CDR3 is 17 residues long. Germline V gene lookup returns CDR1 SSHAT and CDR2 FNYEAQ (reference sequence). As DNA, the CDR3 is TGTGCTAGCAGCTTAGGAGGAGTCGGGGGGCGATACAATGAGCAGTTCTTC. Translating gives CASSLGGVGGRYNEQFF. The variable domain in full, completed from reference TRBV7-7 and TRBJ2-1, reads GAGVSQSPRYKVTKRGQDVTLRCDPISSHATLYWYQQALGQGPEFLTYFNYEAQPDKSGLPSDRFSAERPEGSISTLTIQRTEQRDSAMYRCASSLGGVGGRYNEQFFGPGTRLTVL.

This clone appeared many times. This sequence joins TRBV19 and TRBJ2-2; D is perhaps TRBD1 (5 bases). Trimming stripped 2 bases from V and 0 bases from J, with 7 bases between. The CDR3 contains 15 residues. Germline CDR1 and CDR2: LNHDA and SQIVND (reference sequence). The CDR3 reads CASSIQGSNTGELFF. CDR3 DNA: TGTGCCAGTAGTATACAGGGTTCGAACACCGGGGAGCTGTTTTTT.

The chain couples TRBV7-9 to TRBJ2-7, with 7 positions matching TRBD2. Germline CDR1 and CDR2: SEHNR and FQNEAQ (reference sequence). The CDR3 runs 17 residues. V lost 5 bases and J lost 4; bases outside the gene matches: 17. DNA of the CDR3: TGTGCCAGCAGCCTTGTAAAGTGGACTAGAGAGCCATACGAGCAGTACTTC. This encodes CASSLVKWTREPYEQYF.

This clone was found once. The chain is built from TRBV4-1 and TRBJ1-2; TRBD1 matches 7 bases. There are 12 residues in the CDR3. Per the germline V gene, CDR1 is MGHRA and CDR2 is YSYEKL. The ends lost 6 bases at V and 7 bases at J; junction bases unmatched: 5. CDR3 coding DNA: TGCGCCAGCAGGACAGGGTTTGGTGGCTACACCTTC. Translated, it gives CASRTGFGGYTF.

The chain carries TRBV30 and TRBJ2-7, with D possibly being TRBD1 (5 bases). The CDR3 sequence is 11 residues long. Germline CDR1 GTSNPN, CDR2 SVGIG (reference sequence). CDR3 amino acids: CAANQGNEQYF. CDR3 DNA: TGTGCAGCCAACCAGGGCAACGAGCAGTACTTC.

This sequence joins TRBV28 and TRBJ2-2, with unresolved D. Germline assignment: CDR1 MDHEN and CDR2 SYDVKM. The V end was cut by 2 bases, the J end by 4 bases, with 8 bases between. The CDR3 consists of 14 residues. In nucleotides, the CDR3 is TGTGCCAGCAGTTTAGTCAGAACCACCGGGGAGCTGTTTTTT. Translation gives CASSLVRTTGELFF.

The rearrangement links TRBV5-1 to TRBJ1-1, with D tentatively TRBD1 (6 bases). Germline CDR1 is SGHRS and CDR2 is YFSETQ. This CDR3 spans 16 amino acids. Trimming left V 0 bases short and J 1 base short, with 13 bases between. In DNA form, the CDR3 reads TGCGCCAGCAGCTTGGTAGTGGCGACAGGGAACACTGAAGCTTTCTTT. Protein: CASSLVVATGNTEAFF.